Listed below are T cell receptor delta chains from one sample, sequenced in a study of gamma-delta T cells after stem cell transplantation. TCRdb called clones from the RT-PCR reads again using CATT. The table includes roughly 680 delta-chain clones, roughly 5% detected once. Sequencing input: gamma-delta T cells. The receptors originated from a human donor. It is not recorded whose cells these are; they may come from a transplant donor. Each CDR3 is given with its conserved first and last residue. The D gene is left open where the match is weak. Size tells how often a clone was seen (once, few, many) or the class of an expanded clone, and some rows leave it out.

J gene,clone size,D gene,V gene,CDR3 DNA,CDR3 protein
TRDJ1,hyperexpanded,TRDD3,TRDV2,TGTGCCTGTGACACACTTACTGGGGGATACATTGGCACCGATAAACTCATCTTT,CACDTLTGGYIGTDKLIF
TRDJ1,.,.,TRDV2,TGTGCCACCGTTGGGTTCACCGATAAACTCATCTTT,CATVGFTDKLIF
TRDJ1,few,TRDD3,TRDV2,TGTGCCTGTGACGCCAGGGGGATAGCCGATAAACTCATCTTT,CACDARGIADKLIF
TRDJ1,.,TRDD3,TRDV2,TGTGCCTGTGACACCGTCTGGGGGAACGAGTACACCGATAAACTCATCTTT,CACDTVWGNEYTDKLIF
TRDJ1,.,.,TRDV2,TGTGCCTGTGACACCGCCCCCACCACCGATAAACTCATCTTT,CACDTAPTTDKLIF
TRDJ1,.,TRDD3,TRDV2,TGTGCCTGTGACCCCGCCGAGGGGGATTCGTACACCGATAAACTCATCTTT,CACDPAEGDSYTDKLIF
TRDJ1,.,TRDD3,TRDV1,TGTGCTCTTGGGAGAGCACGGGCCTTCCTAATTGAGTCGACTACTGGGGGATACTTGATGTTGGGGTACACCGATAAACTCATCTTT,CALGRARAFLIESTTGGYLMLGYTDKLIF
TRDJ1,hyperexpanded,.,TRDV1,TGTGCTCTTGGGAAGGGGTTTCCCCTGGTGACTGCCACCGATAAACTCATCTTT,CALGKGFPLVTATDKLIF
TRDJ1,few,TRDD3,TRDV2,TGTGCCTGCACACTGGGGGATACGTACACCGATAAACTCATCTTT,CACTLGDTYTDKLIF
TRDJ1,.,.,TRDV1,TGTGCTCTTGGGGACAGTACCAAGGGCGGGGAGTACACCGATAAACTCATCTTT,CALGDSTKGGEYTDKLIF
TRDJ1,large,TRDD3,TRAV29/DV5,TGTGCAGCGTGCCTTCCTACGATATTACTGGGGGATACGCGGGGTGAGGGAAGAGATAAACTCATCTTT,CAACLPTILLGDTRGEGRDKLIF
TRDJ1,.,TRDD3,TRDV2,TGTGCCTGTGACACCGGTGGGGGATTCACCGATAAACTCATCTTT,CACDTGGGFTDKLIF
TRDJ3,.,.,TRDV2,TGTGCCTGCGACACCGTTCTTTGGGGAAGCTCCTGGGACACCCGACAGATGTTTTTC,CACDTVLWGSSWDTRQMFF
TRDJ1,.,TRDD3,TRDV2,TGTGCCTGTGACACACTTACTGGGGGACAGTACACCGATAAACTCATCTTT,CACDTLTGGQYTDKLIF
TRDJ1,large,TRDD3,TRDV1,TGTGCTCTTGGGGAACCAACTCCTACGCAACATCGTACGTCTGGGGGATATGATAAACTCATCTTT,CALGEPTPTQHRTSGGYDKLIF
TRDJ3,.,.,TRDV2,TGTGCCTTTGACACCGTACTTTTTTATACCTCCTTTTACACCCGACAGATTTTTTTC,CAFDTVLFYTSFYTRQIFF
TRDJ1,.,TRDD3,TRDV1,TGTGCTCTTGGGGACCTTCGCCTGCCCAAGTACTGGGGATCCTTGTACACCGATAAACTCATCTTT,CALGDLRLPKYWGSLYTDKLIF
TRDJ1,large,TRDD3,TRDV1,TGTGCTCTTGGGTACCCGGGACTTACTGGGGGATACGTGAGGGCCGATAAACTCATCTTT,CALGYPGLTGGYVRADKLIF
TRDJ1,few,TRDD3,TRDV2,TGTGCCTGTGACACCGGAGTGGGGGACCCCTTCGATAAACTCATCTTT,CACDTGVGDPFDKLIF
TRDJ1,few,TRDD3,TRDV2,TGTGCCTGTGACACCGTTGCTCGGGGATACTCACGAGGACTCATCTTT,CACDTVARGYSRGLIF
TRDJ3,hyperexpanded,TRDD3,TRDV2,TGTGCCTGTCTACTGGGGGAAAGCTCCTGGGACACCCGACAGATGTTTTTC,CACLLGESSWDTRQMFF
TRDJ1,few,.,TRAV29/DV5,TGTGCAGCAAGCGCCCCTAAGACGGCCAACCTGTACACCGATAAACTCATCTTT,CAASAPKTANLYTDKLIF
TRDJ1,large,TRDD2,TRAV29/DV5,TGTGCAGCAAGCCGCCGCCTTCCTACCGCCCTACAGTACTGGGGATACACCGATAAACTCATCTTT,CAASRRLPTALQYWGYTDKLIF
TRDJ1,few,TRDD3,TRDV3,TGTGCCTTTAATTGTCCCCTACCCTGGGGGATCCGACGTGAGTATAAACTCATCTTT,CAFNCPLPWGIRREYKLIF
TRDJ1,few,.,TRDV1,TGTGCTCTTGGGGAACTGGTCCCCCTAAGACGGTCTCACTGCTACACCGATAAACTCATCTTT,CALGELVPLRRSHCYTDKLIF
TRDJ3,.,TRDD3,TRDV2,TGTGCCTGTGACACCGCCGCTGGGGGATACGGGAGCTCCTGGGACACCCGACAGATGTTTTTC,CACDTAAGGYGSSWDTRQMFF
TRDJ1,few,.,TRDV1,TGTGCTCTTGGGGAACTGCCCTCCTACCCCTACCCTCTGCTGGAGCCAAGCACCGATAAACTCATCTTT,CALGELPSYPYPLLEPSTDKLIF
TRDJ1,large,TRDD3,TRDV1,TGTGCTCTTGGGTCCCCGAGGCCGAGCCCACTCTGGGGGAAGACCGATAAACTCATCTTT,CALGSPRPSPLWGKTDKLIF
TRDJ1,large,TRDD3,TRAV29/DV5,TGTGCAGCAAGTGTTCCTACTACGTCCTACTGGGGGATATACACCGATAAACTCATCTTT,CAASVPTTSYWGIYTDKLIF
TRDJ1,large,.,TRDV1,TGTGCTCTTGGGGACGGCTTTCCTACCGGGGGGGATTGGGGGTACACCGATAAACTCATCTTT,CALGDGFPTGGDWGYTDKLIF
TRDJ1,large,TRDD3,TRDV1,TGTGCTCTTGGGGAATGTACAGCAACAACGGCCTTCCCAAAGTACTGGGGGATACATGACACCGATAAACTCATCTTT,CALGECTATTAFPKYWGIHDTDKLIF
TRDJ1,.,TRDD3,TRDV2,TGTGCCTGTGACACCGGAGTGGGGGACCCCTGCGATAAACTCATCTTT,CACDTGVGDPCDKLIF
TRDJ1,.,TRDD3,TRDV1,TGTGCTCTTGGGGAACGGACCTACCTTCACTGGGGGATACACGAATTAAGCGATAAACTCATCTTT,CALGERTYLHWGIHELSDKLIF
TRDJ1,large,.,TRDV3,TGTGCCCCTCTCGTTCCCCTTCAACCGTGGGGGTACACCGATAAACTCATCTTT,CAPLVPLQPWGYTDKLIF
TRDJ1,once,.,TRAV29/DV5,TGTGCAGCAAGTCATTTTCCTAGGGGTCCTACGTTGTACACCGATAAACTCATCTTT,CAASHFPRGPTLYTDKLIF
TRDJ1,hyperexpanded,.,TRDV2,TGTGCCTGTGACACCGTCCAGATGGGGGTTGCTCCGACTACCGATAAACTCATCTTT,CACDTVQMGVAPTTDKLIF
TRDJ3,.,TRDD3,TRDV2,TGTGCCTGTGACATTGGGGGATACCCCTGGGACACCCGACAGATGTTTTTC,CACDIGGYPWDTRQMFF
TRDJ2,few,TRDD3,TRDV1,TGTGCTCTTGGGCCGGCCTTTCCACAGTTTACTGGGGGATACGCGCGAGCACAACTCTTCTTT,CALGPAFPQFTGGYARAQLFF
TRDJ1,.,.,TRDV1,TGTGCTCTTGGGGGGATAGTATACTTACCCTCGTACACCGATAAACTCATCTTT,CALGGIVYLPSYTDKLIF
TRDJ1,.,TRDD3,TRDV2,TGTGCCTGTGACCCCGTACTCTGGGGGGATCTCACCGATAAACTCATCTTT,CACDPVLWGDLTDKLIF
TRDJ1,large,.,TRDV1,TGTGCTCTTGGGGAACTTAGGAGATTCCTCCCCCACACCGATAAACTCATCTTT,CALGELRRFLPHTDKLIF
TRDJ1,large,TRDD3,TRDV1,TGTGCTCTTCGTGCCTCTCACCTCTACTGGGGGATACAGTCCGATAAACTCATCTTT,CALRASHLYWGIQSDKLIF
TRDJ1,hyperexpanded,TRDD3,TRDV2,TGTGCCTGTGACACTCTAACTGGGGGACAGTACACCGATAAACTCATCTTT,CACDTLTGGQYTDKLIF
TRDJ1,hyperexpanded,TRDD3,TRDV2,TGTGCCTGTGACCCCGTACTCTGGGGGGATACCCACACCGATAAACTCATCTTT,CACDPVLWGDTHTDKLIF
TRDJ1,few,TRDD3,TRDV3,TGTGCCTTTACCCTCTTCCGGCTGGGGGATACCCACGCGTTGTACACCGATAAACTCATCTTT,CAFTLFRLGDTHALYTDKLIF
TRDJ1,.,TRDD3,TRDV1,TGTGCTCTTGGGGGACCGTCCTACGCCTGGGGGATACTGAACACCGATAAACTCATCTTT,CALGGPSYAWGILNTDKLIF